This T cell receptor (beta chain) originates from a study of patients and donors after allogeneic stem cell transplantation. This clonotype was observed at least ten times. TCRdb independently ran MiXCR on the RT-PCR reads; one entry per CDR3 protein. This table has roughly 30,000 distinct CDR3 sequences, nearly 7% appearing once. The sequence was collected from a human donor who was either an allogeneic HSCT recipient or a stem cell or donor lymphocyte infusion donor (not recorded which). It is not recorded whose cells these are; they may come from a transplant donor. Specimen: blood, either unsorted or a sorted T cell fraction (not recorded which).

Here the CDR3 reads CASSRGQVVDQPQHF. DNA for the CDR3: TGTGCCAGCTCACGGGGACAGGTTGTTGATCAGCCCCAGCATTTT. V gene TRBV18 combines with J gene TRBJ1-5; TRBD1 matches at 8 bases. The germline CDR1 and CDR2 sequences are KGHSH and LQKENI. The CDR3 totals 15 residues. J lost 5 bases, V lost 4 bases, and 7 bases had no gene match.